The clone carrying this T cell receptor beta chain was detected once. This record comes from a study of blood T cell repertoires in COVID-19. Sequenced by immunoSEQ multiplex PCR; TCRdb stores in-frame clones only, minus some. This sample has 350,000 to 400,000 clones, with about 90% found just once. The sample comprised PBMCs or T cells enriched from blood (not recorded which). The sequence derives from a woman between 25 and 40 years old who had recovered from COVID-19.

The CDR3 DNA follows: TGTGCCAGCAGCTTAGGGGGGGCCGGGTCACCCCTCCACTTT. Translating gives CASSLGGAGSPLHF. The chain combines TRBV13 with TRBJ1-6; perhaps TRBD1 as D (6 bases). There are 14 residues in the CDR3. With 0 bases removed from V and 10 bases from J, the gap between germline ends came to 10 bases. CDR1 is PRHDT, CDR2 FYEKMQ, per germline (reference sequence).